Given below is one T cell receptor (beta chain) in context. It lacks a known antigen. With a much larger clone just one base away, this may be a read error. The sample belongs to a study of blood T cells in healthy people across ages (dated by TCRdb to the mid-2010s). With respect to the entire study: In model experiments, template switching captured roughly one uniquely barcoded TCR beta cDNA molecule for every two T cells. To track age-related changes in TCR beta repertoire diversity, the study relied on deep sequencing normalized with unique cDNA molecular identifiers. The donors were split into four age groups: young (average approximately 16 years), middle-aged (about 40), aged (about 62) and long-lived (approximately 89). For two donors (one aged 18 to 29 and one aged 80 or older), the study analyzed two additional independent replicas of 1 million unique cDNA reads from the same blood draw. Points the paper makes about the study in general: Estimates of total diversity based on one million sequenced T cells were regarded as lower bounds and as underestimates. A strong correlation was found between observed TCR beta diversity and the percentage of naive T cells measured by flow cytometry. Compared with the aged group, the long-lived group had more naive CD4+ T cells, fewer expanded clones and increased TCR diversity, suggesting age selection. Observed TCR beta diversity per million T cells fell roughly linearly with age, and a significant reduction was already apparent by age roughly 40. Bulk unsorted PBMC profiling prevented conclusive comparison of naive and antigen-experienced compartments. Because donor CMV infection status was unknown, age-related changes in expanded clonotypes were potentially confounded.

From the cysteine through the phenylalanine, the CDR3 covers 16 amino acids. Just CDR3 DNA is preserved here, 48 bases in frame from base 1. The germline V gene supplies CDR1 LGHNA and CDR2 YSLEER. The library relied on 5' RACE. TCRdb names Illumina HiSeq 2500 as the instrument used. A second PCR of roughly 6 to 12 cycles was run with a J-beta primer mix and a sample-barcoded 5' primer. Each TCR beta cDNA molecule received a unique molecular identifier from a template-switch 5' adaptor carrying 12 random nucleotides. At least 2.5 million CDR3-containing paired-end reads were obtained from each sample. First-strand cDNA synthesis was performed from all RNA using the Mint cDNA synthesis kit, with priming by a TRBC-specific oligonucleotide. After uracil-DNA glycosylase treatment, a first 18-cycle PCR used universal primers M1SS and BC2_uni_R on all cDNA. In the source study's methods: Each sample was normalized by randomly selecting 1 million high-quality reads, each carrying a distinct molecular identifier. Reads sharing molecular identifiers were discarded rather than binned into consensus sequences. CDR3 identification, clonotype clustering and error correction used MiTCR with a Q25 quality threshold and the strictest error-elimination algorithm. A nonparametric unseen species model with Euler transformation was used to estimate lower-bound total TCR beta diversity. Through fastp at Q25 and MiXCR, TCRdb rebuilt clones from the public reads, retaining in-frame beta chains. For every CDR3 protein sequence, its rows merge into one entry that carries the most common genes and DNA. The V and J calls reflect TCRdb's pipeline rather than the authors' work. The sample records more than 750,000 distinct CDR3 sequences, about 27% of which are singletons. The ten most abundant clones make up more than 8.5% of the sample.

Systemically healthy Caucasian individuals from Russia, 39 in total and aged about 6 to 100 years, were included as donors. Approximately 10 milliliters of peripheral blood were collected from each donor into EDTA-treated Vacutainer tubes. Ficoll-Paque density-gradient centrifugation was used to isolate PBMCs, with at least 7 million per sample. Total RNA, at least 5 micrograms per sample, was extracted from PBMCs with Trizol reagent. For every donor, flow cytometry on a PBMC aliquot measured the percentage of naive CD45RAhigh/CD27high T cells. These data also formed part of another study, on T cells of mothers and their children. Drawing on the second study: Nine systemically healthy Caucasian individuals served as donors, namely three mothers together with their six children. cDNA synthesis used all of the extracted RNA, with roughly 1.5 ug of RNA in each 15 ul reaction. In the second PCR, the M1S primer added sample barcodes and 2-4 random nucleotides. Each mother yielded over 8.5 million TCR beta CDR3 reads and each child 3 million or so reads. Thymic selection shapes the output of TCR recombination in a similar way in related and unrelated pairs, and inherited differences have a minor effect. Normalized repertoire overlap was always slightly but never significantly higher in related than unrelated mother-child pairs. Persistent microchimeric T cell clones were not detected, at a sensitivity of around 95 clones per million clonotypes. Deep NGS was used in the study to compare the TCR beta repertoires of mothers and children and to look for features that separate related mother-child pairs from unrelated individuals. On average, the children were about 12 +/- 4 years old, while the mothers were 40 +/- 4 years old. After adapters were ligated using NEBNext reagents, the libraries underwent 100+100 nt paired-end sequencing on an Illumina HiSeq 2000. To prevent cross-contamination, the mother and child libraries were prepared one month apart and sequenced in separate runs. Each donor had between about 450,000 and 2,300,000 distinct TCR beta clonotypes identified. Naive TCR beta clonotypes were estimated from low-frequency clonotypes matched to each donor's FACS-determined naive share, without sorting.

The rearrangement joined TRBV4-3 to TRBJ2-1; a weak D assignment points to TRBD2 (5 bases agree). The origin of this receptor is a woman aged 40 to 50 in good health. What was sequenced was blood. The CDR3 region has the sequence CANSQVREHVYNEQFF. The nucleotide sequence reads TGCGCCAACAGCCAAGTTCGGGAACACGTCTACAATGAGCAGTTCTTC.